Following are 5 T cell receptor beta chains from one sample sequenced in a study of response to subunit inactivated influenza vaccine. Each CDR3 protein is one row after TCRdb ran MiXCR on the RT-PCR reads. Of 450,000 to 600,000 distinct CDR3 sequences detected, about 17% appear once; the ten largest clones hold 2.5% to 3.5%. Sequencing used CD4+ T cells sorted from PBMCs, obtained approximately 25 months after vaccination. These receptors all stem from a man between 50 and 75 years old who received an inactivated influenza vaccine.

This rearrangement joins TRBV11-1 to TRBJ2-1; 9 nucleotides agree with TRBD2. The CDR3 has 18 residues. Germline trimming cut 6 bases from V and 5 bases from J; bases unmatched to any gene: 17. The germline V gene has CDR1 SGHAT and CDR2 FQDESV (reference sequence). CDR3 nucleotides: TGTGCCAGCAGAGCCATAGGTTGGAGCGGGGGGACTGACAATGAGCAGTTCTTC. The encoded protein is CASRAIGWSGGTDNEQFF.

In its sample, this clonotype was seen a few times. The chain combines TRBV2 with TRBJ1-2, with unresolved D. Germline lookup yields CDR1 SNHLY and CDR2 FYNNEI. CDR3 length: 13 residues. Trimming pared 1 base from V and 4 bases from J, leaving 7 bases between. DNA for the CDR3: TGTGCCAGCAGTGAAGGAGGGATCTATGGCTACACCTTC. Amino acids: CASSEGGIYGYTF.

Only a few counts were recorded for this clonotype. The V and J genes are TRBV10-3 and TRBJ2-3, with 14 bases lining up with TRBD2. The germline V gene has CDR1 ENHRY and CDR2 SYGVKD. Germline trimming cut 2 bases from V and 7 bases from J; bases unmatched to any gene: 5. This CDR3 has 16 residues. The CDR3 bases are TGTGCCATCAGTGAGCCGGGACTAGCGGGAGTTTATACGCAGTATTTT. Residues: CAISEPGLAGVYTQYF.

The chain recombines TRBV27 with TRBJ2-2, with 7 bases that match TRBD2. CDR1 MNHEY and CDR2 SMNVEV come from the germline V gene (reference sequence). This CDR3 region has 16 residues. V gave up 6 bases and J gave up 4 bases; unmatched junction bases: 11. The CDR3: CASSLKGREGTGELFF. CDR3 bases: TGTGCCAGCAGCCTAAAGGGCAGGGAGGGCACCGGGGAGCTGTTTTTT.

The chain links TRBV4-1 to TRBJ2-7, with TRBD2 matching 8 bases. This CDR3 comprises 17 residues. After removal of 0 bases from V and 2 bases from J, the junction contained 9 bases not matched to a gene. Germline CDR1 MGHRA, CDR2 YSYEKL. The CDR3 nucleotides read TGCGCCAGCAGCCAAGAGGGGATCAGCGGGGGTACCTACGAGCAGTACTTC. Residues: CASSQEGISGGTYEQYF.